The T cell receptor beta chain described here comes from a study of technical replicates of blood from a handful of donors. Some clones are missing from TCRdb's copy, which holds only in-frame ones; the method was immunoSEQ multiplex PCR. This sample carries 55,000 to 75,000 clones, more than 85% of them seen once, and the ten largest clones take more than 3.5%. Germline CDR1 and CDR2: ENHRY and SYGVKD. The V gene lost 4 bases and the J gene lost 5 bases, with 12 bases spanning the gap. The CDR3 contains 14 residues. Sequenced input: PBMCs. This chain uses TRBV10-3 with TRBJ2-1; the D gene is possibly TRBD2 (6 bases). The receptor comes from a human donor in good health. Some clones in this sample may be carry-over from other donors' samples. This CDR3 is CAISVFSGNNEQFF. The CDR3 bases are TGTGCCATCAGTGTTTTTAGCGGTAACAATGAGCAGTTCTTC.